These T cell receptor beta chains were read from a single sample in a study of beta chain features in type 1 diabetes. Here immunoSEQ multiplex PCR was the method, and the copy in TCRdb shows in-frame clones only, minus some. The sample lists almost 350,000 clones; over 7% were seen once. The specimen sequenced was central memory CD4+ T cells from blood. The receptors shown here come from a man aged 30 to 45 with type 1 diabetes. Both conserved end residues are trimmed from each CDR3.

v_call	j_call	cdr3_aa
TRBV10-3	TRBJ2-5	AISDPSAPYQETQY
TRBV7-9	TRBJ2-5	ASSSLAGGPKTQY
TRBV2	TRBJ1-5	ASSENNRDSQPQH
TRBV10-3	TRBJ2-1	AIGTSVSNEQF
TRBV11-3	TRBJ1-1	ASSLEEDTEAF
TRBV27	TRBJ2-7	ATATTSGAYEQY
TRBV5-1	TRBJ2-5	ASSPTGGRETQY
TRBV2	TRBJ2-1	ASSVDNPYNEQF
TRBV14	TRBJ2-7	ASSHRLAEAVGEQY
TRBV7-8	TRBJ2-7	ASSLVDTGLDRYEQY
TRBV13	TRBJ2-5	ASSFGSQETQY
TRBV28	TRBJ1-1	ASSKMGGAF
TRBV29-1	TRBJ1-4	SVGPGGAEKLF
TRBV6-5	TRBJ1-4	ASSSTRFREKLF
TRBV28	TRBJ1-5	ASSLLLQPQH
TRBV5-8	TRBJ2-1	ASSGSGSGGYNEQF
TRBV7-8	TRBJ2-3	ASSLGQGTDTQY
TRBV5-4	TRBJ2-7	ASSSGLAGGIGAEQY
TRBV9	TRBJ1-6	ASSHRDRQKEPLH
TRBV7-2	TRBJ2-7	ASSNIDGSSYEQY
TRBV30	TRBJ1-2	AWSDGYT
TRBV9	TRBJ2-2	ASSAGGGRTGELF
TRBV6-5	TRBJ2-7	ASRHVYEQY
TRBV29-1	TRBJ1-1	SVRGRGGEGSTEAF
TRBV25-1	TRBJ1-2	ASSKPGTVGYGGYT
TRBV28	TRBJ1-2	ASRDLLNGYT
TRBV30	TRBJ1-5	AWSVPGVNQPQH
TRBV18	TRBJ1-5	ASSPFQGGNQPQH